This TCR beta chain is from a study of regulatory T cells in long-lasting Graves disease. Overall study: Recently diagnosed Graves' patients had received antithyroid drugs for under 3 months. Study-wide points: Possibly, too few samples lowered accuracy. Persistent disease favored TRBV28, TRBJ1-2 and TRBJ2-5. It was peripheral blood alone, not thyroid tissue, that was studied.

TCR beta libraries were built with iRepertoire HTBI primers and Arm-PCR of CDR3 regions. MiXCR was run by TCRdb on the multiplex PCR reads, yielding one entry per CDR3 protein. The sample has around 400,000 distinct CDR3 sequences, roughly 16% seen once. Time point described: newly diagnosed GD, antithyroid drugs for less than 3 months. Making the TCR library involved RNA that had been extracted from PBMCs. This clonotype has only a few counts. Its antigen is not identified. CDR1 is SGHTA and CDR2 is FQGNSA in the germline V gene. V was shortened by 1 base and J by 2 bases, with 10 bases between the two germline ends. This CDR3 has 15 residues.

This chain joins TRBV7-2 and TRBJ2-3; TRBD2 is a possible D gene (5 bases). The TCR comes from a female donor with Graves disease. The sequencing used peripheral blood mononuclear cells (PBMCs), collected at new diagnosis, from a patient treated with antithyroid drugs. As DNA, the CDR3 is TGTGCCAGCAGCTTAGTGGGAGCCTCCACAGATACGCAGTATTTT. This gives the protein CASSLVGASTDTQYF.